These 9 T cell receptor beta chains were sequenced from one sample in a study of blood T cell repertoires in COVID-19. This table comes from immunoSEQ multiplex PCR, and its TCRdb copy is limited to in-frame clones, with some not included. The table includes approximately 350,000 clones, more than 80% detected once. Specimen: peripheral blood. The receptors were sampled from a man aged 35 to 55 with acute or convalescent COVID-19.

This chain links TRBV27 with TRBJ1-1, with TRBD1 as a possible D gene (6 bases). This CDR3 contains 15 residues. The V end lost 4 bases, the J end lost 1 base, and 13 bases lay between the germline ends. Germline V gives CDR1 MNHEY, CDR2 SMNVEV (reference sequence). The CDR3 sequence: CASSYTGYQNTEAFF. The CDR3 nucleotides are TGTGCCAGCAGTTATACAGGGTATCAGAACACTGAAGCTTTCTTT.

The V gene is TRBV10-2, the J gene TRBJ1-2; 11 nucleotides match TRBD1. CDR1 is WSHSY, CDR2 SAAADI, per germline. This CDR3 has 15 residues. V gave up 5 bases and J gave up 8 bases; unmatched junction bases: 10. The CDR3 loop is CASSSLDRGLHGYTF. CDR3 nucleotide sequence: TGCGCCAGCAGTTCATTGGACAGGGGGCTTCACGGCTACACCTTC.

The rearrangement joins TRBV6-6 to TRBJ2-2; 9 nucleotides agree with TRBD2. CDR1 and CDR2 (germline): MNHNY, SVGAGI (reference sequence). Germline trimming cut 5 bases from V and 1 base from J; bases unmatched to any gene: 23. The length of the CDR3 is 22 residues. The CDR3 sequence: CASSPSLWGIRTSAMNTGELFF. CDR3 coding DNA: TGTGCCAGCAGTCCTTCCTTGTGGGGGATAAGGACTAGCGCGATGAACACCGGGGAGCTGTTTTTT.

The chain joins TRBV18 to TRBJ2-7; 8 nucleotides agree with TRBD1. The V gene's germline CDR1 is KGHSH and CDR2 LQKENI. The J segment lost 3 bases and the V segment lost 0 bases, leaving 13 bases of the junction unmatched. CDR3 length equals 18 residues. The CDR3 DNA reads TGTGCCAGCTCACCACCCCCGTCCCGGGCAGGGGGCTTCTACGAGCAGTACTTC. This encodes CASSPPPSRAGGFYEQYF.

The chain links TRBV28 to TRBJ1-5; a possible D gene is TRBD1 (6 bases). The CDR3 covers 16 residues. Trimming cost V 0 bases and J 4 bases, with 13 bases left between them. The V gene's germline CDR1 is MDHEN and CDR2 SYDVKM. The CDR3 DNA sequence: TGTGCCAGCAGTTTATGGGCCACAGGGAAGAATCAGCCCCAGCATTTT. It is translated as CASSLWATGKNQPQHF.

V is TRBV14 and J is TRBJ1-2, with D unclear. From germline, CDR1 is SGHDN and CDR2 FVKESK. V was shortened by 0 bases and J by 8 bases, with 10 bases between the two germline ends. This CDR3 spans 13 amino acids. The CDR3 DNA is TGTGCCAGCAGCCAAGATTGGGCGGGCGGCTACACCTTC. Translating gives CASSQDWAGGYTF. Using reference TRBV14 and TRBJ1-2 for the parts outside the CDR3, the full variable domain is EAGVTQFPSHSVIEKGQTVTLRCDPISGHDNLYWYRRVMGKEIKFLLHFVKESKQDESGMPNNRFLAERTGGTYSTLKVQPAELEDSGVYFCASSQDWAGGYTFGSGTRLTVV.

CDR3: CASSSQGADSEQYF. CDR3 DNA sequence: TGTGCCAGCAGCTCACAGGGGGCCGATAGCGAGCAGTACTTC. This chain joins TRBV7-3 and TRBJ2-7; 9 nucleotides agree with TRBD1. The V gene's germline CDR1 is SGHTA and CDR2 FQGTGA. The CDR3 contains 14 residues. J lost 6 bases, V lost 4 bases, and 7 bases had no gene match.

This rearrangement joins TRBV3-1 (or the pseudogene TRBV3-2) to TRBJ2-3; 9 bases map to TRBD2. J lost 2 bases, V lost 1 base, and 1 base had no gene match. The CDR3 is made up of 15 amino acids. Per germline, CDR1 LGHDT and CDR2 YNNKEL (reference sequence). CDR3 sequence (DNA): TGTGCCAGCAGCCAAGGACTAGCGGACACAGATACGCAGTATTTT. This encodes CASSQGLADTDTQYF.

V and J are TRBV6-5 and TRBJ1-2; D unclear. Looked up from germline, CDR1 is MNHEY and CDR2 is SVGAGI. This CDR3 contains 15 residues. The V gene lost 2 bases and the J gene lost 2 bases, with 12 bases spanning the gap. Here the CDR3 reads CASSYATTKNYGYTF. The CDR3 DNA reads TGTGCCAGCAGTTACGCAACGACAAAGAACTATGGCTACACCTTC.